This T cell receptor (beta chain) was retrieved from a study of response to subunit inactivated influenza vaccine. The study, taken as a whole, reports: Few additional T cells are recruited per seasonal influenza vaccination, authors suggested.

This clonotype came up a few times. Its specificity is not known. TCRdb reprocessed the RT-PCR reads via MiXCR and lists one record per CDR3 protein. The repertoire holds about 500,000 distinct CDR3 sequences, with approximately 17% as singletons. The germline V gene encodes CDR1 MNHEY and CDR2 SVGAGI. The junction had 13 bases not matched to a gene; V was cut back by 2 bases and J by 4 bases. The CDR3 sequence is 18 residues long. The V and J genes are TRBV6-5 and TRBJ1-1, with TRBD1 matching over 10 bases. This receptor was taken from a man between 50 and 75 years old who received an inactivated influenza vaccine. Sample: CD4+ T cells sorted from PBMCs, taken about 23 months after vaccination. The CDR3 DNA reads TGTGCCAGCAGTTACGCGGGAGACAGGGGGCGCTCTCGCACTGAAGCTTTCTTT. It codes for CASSYAGDRGRSRTEAFF.